This TCR beta chain originates from a study of identical twins. The CDR3 is 16 amino acids. The V end lost 0 bases, the J end lost 1 base, and 10 bases lay between the germline ends. The germline V gene has CDR1 SGHRS and CDR2 YFSETQ. Unique molecular identifiers were present on the cDNA, which also gained a universal primer site by template switching. In TCRdb, the 5' RACE reads were re-called with MiXCR into one record per CDR3 protein. The sample shows about 690,000 distinct CDR3 sequences, approximately 6.1% of them seen only once. This clonotype was recorded at least ten times. The antigen is unknown. Notes on the study in general: Out-of-frame sharing of TCR alpha in monozygotic twins was underestimated by models. Twins shared beta out-of-frame sequences in excess, but this excess was weaker.

The sample was naive T cells sorted from blood. The receptor comes from a young man in good health. The chain recombines TRBV5-1 with TRBJ2-2; D is undetermined. The CDR3 here is CASSLAVAVNTGELFF. DNA of the CDR3: TGCGCCAGCAGCTTGGCGGTAGCTGTGAACACCGGGGAGCTGTTTTTT. Supplemented by reference TRBV5-1 and TRBJ2-2, the full variable domain reads KAGVTQTPRYLIKTRGQQVTLSCSPISGHRSVSWYQQTPGQGLQFLFEYFSETQRNKGNFPGRFSGRQFSNSRSEMNVSTLELGDSALYLCASSLAVAVNTGELFFGEGSRLTVL.